Shown below are 25 T cell receptor beta chains from a single sample sequenced in a study of radiation and T cells in renal cell carcinoma. Treatment: treatment-naive control, cytoreductive nephrectomy. TCRdb's table, derived via immunoSEQ multiplex PCR, lists solely in-frame clones and lacks some. The data show around 15,000 clones, with approximately 58% seen just once and more than 9% held by the top ten. Sequencing used tumor tissue, obtained from a patient whose treatment was nephrectomy without radiotherapy. Source of these receptors: a man aged 35-49 years with renal cell carcinoma.

The rearrangement uses TRBV7-2 and TRBJ2-5; TRBD1 is a possible D gene (6 bases). This CDR3 spans 15 amino acids. Trimming cost V 1 base and J 4 bases, with 13 bases left between them. Germline-derived CDR1 and CDR2 are SGHTA and FQGNSA. The CDR3 nucleotides read TGTGCCAGCAGCTTAGAGACCCTCAGGGGAGAGACCCAGTACTTC. Encoded protein: CASSLETLRGETQYF.

The rearrangement uses TRBV4-1 and TRBJ2-7, with D tentatively TRBD2 (6 bases). V was clipped by 2 bases and J by 3 bases, with 14 bases between them. The CDR3 has 15 amino acids. From germline, CDR1 is MGHRA and CDR2 YSYEKL. CDR3 sequence (DNA): TGCGCCAGCAGCCAATCGTCCGGGACTCACTACGAGCAGTACTTC. This translates into CASSQSSGTHYEQYF.

This clone is labeled as medium-sized. V usage is TRBV5-5 and J usage is TRBJ1-2; no reliable D call. CDR1 SGHKS and CDR2 YYEKEE come from the germline V gene (reference sequence). V was pared by 2 bases and J by 8 bases, with 10 bases between. The CDR3 length is 12 residues. The CDR3 bases are TGTGCCAGCAGCTTCTCATCCGAAGGCTACACCTTC. Translated: CASSFSSEGYTF. The full variable domain, with the rest looked up from reference TRBV5-5 and TRBJ1-2, is DAGVTQSPTHLIKTRGQQVTLRCSPISGHKSVSWYQQVLGQGPQFIFQYYEKEERGRGNFPDRFSARQFPNYSSELNVNALLLGDSALYLCASSFSSEGYTFGSGTRLTVV.

The chain recombines TRBV21-1 with TRBJ1-1; TRBD1 is taken as the D call from the table, unchecked against the DNA. TRBV21-1 is given as a pseudogene. The CDR3 loop spans 19 amino acids. As DNA, the CDR3 is TGTGCCAGCAGCAAAGATCGACCAGAGTACTCGACAGGGCACACTGAAGCTTTCTTT. It codes for CASSKDRPEYSTGHTEAFF.

The chain links TRBV5-4 to TRBJ2-5; 8 bases map to TRBD1. From germline, CDR1 is SGHNT and CDR2 YYREEE (reference sequence). Trimming at V came to 0 bases and at J to 3 bases, leaving 4 bases not matched to a gene. The CDR3 runs to 15 residues. This CDR3 reads CASSLGAGGKETQYF. The DNA of the CDR3 is TGTGCCAGCAGCTTGGGAGCAGGGGGCAAAGAGACCCAGTACTTC.

This sequence joins TRBV6-1 and TRBJ1-2; 7 bases are a match to TRBD1. The CDR3 consists of 15 residues. The ends lost 7 bases at V and 8 bases at J; junction bases unmatched: 16. Germline assignment: CDR1 MNHNS and CDR2 SASEGT. The CDR3: CASTPGGGMPRGYTF. CDR3 sequence (DNA): TGTGCCAGCACCCCAGGGGGGGGCATGCCCCGCGGCTACACCTTC.

Of note for this clone: Other DNA sequences in the same sample also yield this CDR3. This chain links TRBV20-1 with TRBJ1-1; D gene uncertain. Germline V gives CDR1 DFQATT, CDR2 SNEGSKA (reference sequence). The V and J ends lost 6 bases and 2 bases respectively, with 7 bases between them. The length of the CDR3 is 11 residues. The DNA for the CDR3 is TGCAGTGCGCCGCTTAACACTGAAGCTTTCTTT. Its translation is CSAPLNTEAFF.

Only a few counts were recorded for this clone. This rearrangement joins TRBV6-4 to TRBJ2-1; 15 bases line up with TRBD2. The J segment lost 7 bases and the V segment lost 2 bases, leaving 0 bases of the junction unmatched. The CDR3 sequence is 15 residues long. Germline values: CDR1 MRHNA, CDR2 SNTAGT. The CDR3 DNA reads as TGTGCCAGCAGTGACGGGACTAGCGGGGGGAATGAGCAGTTCTTC. Translating gives CASSDGTSGGNEQFF.

This clone came up a few times. The chain couples TRBV5-5 to TRBJ2-3, with D perhaps TRBD1 (5 bases). The CDR3 contains 12 residues. Germline V lookup: CDR1 SGHKS, CDR2 YYEKEE (reference sequence). V was shortened by 4 bases and J by 4 bases, with 7 bases between the two germline ends. CDR3 sequence (DNA): TGTGCCAGCAGCCAGACAGCAGATACGCAGTATTTT. Protein: CASSQTADTQYF. Drawing the rest from reference TRBV5-5 and TRBJ2-3, the complete variable domain is DAGVTQSPTHLIKTRGQQVTLRCSPISGHKSVSWYQQVLGQGPQFIFQYYEKEERGRGNFPDRFSARQFPNYSSELNVNALLLGDSALYLCASSQTADTQYFGPGTRLTVL.

V is TRBV2 and J is TRBJ2-2; 8 bases align to TRBD2. Germline V CDR1 and CDR2: SNHLY, FYNNEI. CDR3 length equals 12 residues. V dropped 5 bases and J dropped 7; count of bases not matched to a gene: 0. CDR3 in amino acids: CASSTSGGELFF. The DNA for the CDR3 is TGTGCCAGCAGTACTAGCGGCGGGGAGCTGTTTTTT.

The V and J genes are TRBV19 and TRBJ2-7, with 9 bases identical to TRBD1. V was pared by 3 bases and J by 0 bases, with 6 bases of the junction left unmatched. CDR3 length: 16 residues. CDR1 and CDR2 (germline): LNHDA, SQIVND (reference sequence). CDR3 sequence (DNA): TGTGCCAGTAGTATCGTAGGGACAGGGAGCTCCTACGAGCAGTACTTC. Translating it yields CASSIVGTGSSYEQYF.

This clone was counted a few times. The V and J genes are TRBV19 and TRBJ2-2; maybe TRBD1 (6 bases). CDR3 length equals 14 residues. Per the germline V gene, CDR1 is LNHDA and CDR2 is SQIVND (reference sequence). V was pared by 5 bases and J by 6 bases, with 13 bases between. This chain's CDR3 is CASSETGYSGELFF. In DNA form, the CDR3 reads TGTGCCAGTAGTGAAACAGGGTATTCCGGGGAGCTGTTTTTT. The full variable domain, with the rest looked up from reference TRBV19 and TRBJ2-2, is DGGITQSPKYLFRKEGQNVTLSCEQNLNHDAMYWYRQDPGQGLRLIYYSQIVNDFQKGDIAEGYSVSREKKESFPLTVTSAQKNPTAFYLCASSETGYSGELFFGEGSRLTVL.

The chain recombines TRBV12-2 with TRBJ1-6. TRBV12-2 is noted as a pseudogene. The CDR3 totals 15 residues. The CDR3, as DNA: TGTGCAAGTCGCTTATGGGGGGGGGCGAGTTCACCCCTCCACTTT. It specifies CASRLWGGASSPLHF.

The V call is TRBV2, the J call TRBJ1-1; no clear D gene. Germline V lookup: CDR1 SNHLY, CDR2 FYNNEI. The V and J ends lost 5 bases and 2 bases respectively, with 12 bases between them. The CDR3 covers 14 residues. The CDR3 DNA sequence: TGTGCCAGCAGTTCCTTGACGGAAAACACTGAAGCTTTCTTT. It specifies CASSSLTENTEAFF.

This clone showed up just a few times. The chain carries TRBV5-1 and TRBJ1-6; 7 nucleotides line up with TRBD1. The CDR3 has 14 residues. V shed 4 bases and J 8 bases; nucleotides not matched to a gene: 6. The germline CDR1 and CDR2 sequences are SGHRS and YFSETQ. CDR3 nucleotide sequence: TGCGCCAGCAGCGAGGCAGGGGGGTATTCACCCCTCCACTTT. This codes for CASSEAGGYSPLHF.

The CDR3 here is CASRSTGGKGEKLFF. CDR3 in DNA: TGTGCCAGCAGGTCAACAGGGGGCAAGGGAGAAAAACTGTTTTTT. The V and J genes are TRBV6-5 and TRBJ1-4; 9 positions match TRBD1. This CDR3 comprises 15 residues. V gave up 6 bases and J gave up 8 bases; unmatched junction bases: 10. Germline assignment: CDR1 MNHEY and CDR2 SVGAGI.

The genes are TRBV28 and TRBJ1-5; 7 bases map to TRBD1. V was clipped by 6 bases and J by 1 base; unmatched bases: 6. There are 15 residues in the CDR3. In germline, CDR1 is MDHEN, CDR2 SYDVKM. The DNA of the CDR3 is TGTGCCAGCAGGGGACAGATCCTGAGCAATCAGCCCCAGCATTTT. Protein sequence: CASRGQILSNQPQHF.

The chain employs TRBV27 and TRBJ1-2; 8 bases fit TRBD1. V lost 5 bases to trimming and J lost 4 bases; unmatched junction nucleotides: 9. This CDR3 has 15 amino acids. Germline V gene data show CDR1 as MNHEY and CDR2 as SMNVEV (reference sequence). CDR3 in amino acids: CASSLTGGLGYGYTF. The CDR3 DNA reads as TGTGCCAGCAGTCTTACAGGGGGGCTAGGCTATGGCTACACCTTC.

The chain carries TRBV27 and TRBJ2-7; D is unresolved. Trimming removed 5 bases from V and 3 bases from J, with 14 bases in between. This CDR3 is built from 14 residues. Germline CDR1 reads MNHEY; CDR2 reads SMNVEV (reference sequence). The CDR3: CASSPSRMGYEQYF. The CDR3 DNA reads as TGTGCCAGCAGTCCCAGTCGGATGGGCTACGAGCAGTACTTC.

The chain recombines TRBV6-1 with TRBJ1-6; TRBD1 is a possible D gene (5 bases). The ends were cut back, 6 bases at V and 10 bases at J, with 13 bases in the middle. Per the germline V gene, CDR1 is MNHNS and CDR2 is SASEGT. The CDR3 sequence is 13 residues long. As DNA, the CDR3 is TGTGCCAGCAGCACCGGGACGAACTCACCCCTCCACTTT. It is translated as CASSTGTNSPLHF.

This rearrangement joins TRBV6-6 to TRBJ1-4, with a tentative D call TRBD1 (5 bases). Per the germline V gene, CDR1 is MNHNY and CDR2 is SVGAGI (reference sequence). The CDR3 has 14 amino acids. Deletions cut 5 bases from V and 5 bases from J, with 12 bases between. This CDR3 is CASSPRGPNEKLFF. The CDR3 DNA reads as TGTGCCAGCAGTCCCCGGGGCCCCAATGAAAAACTGTTTTTT.

The chain joins TRBV5-6 to TRBJ2-7; 9 bases line up with TRBD1. V trimming: 2 bases; J trimming: 6 bases; junction bases outside the gene matches: 12. The CDR3 totals 16 residues. Germline V gene sequence: CDR1 SGHDT, CDR2 YYEEEE. Written as DNA, the CDR3 is TGTGCCAGCAGCTTTTCCCCCGGACAGGGGTTGGTCGAGCAGTACTTC. Its translation: CASSFSPGQGLVEQYF.

This sequence joins TRBV20-1 and TRBJ1-1, with D unresolved. The CDR3 contains 11 residues. Germline assignment: CDR1 DFQATT and CDR2 SNEGSKA (reference sequence). V was clipped by 5 bases and J by 3 bases, with 7 bases between them. The CDR3 DNA reads TGCAGTGCTTTCCTTCACACTGAAGCTTTCTTT. Its translation is CSAFLHTEAFF.

This clone has a single count. J is TRBJ2-7 and V is TRBV7-2, with 8 positions matching TRBD1. The J segment lost 1 base and the V segment lost 4 bases, leaving 6 bases of the junction unmatched. The CDR3 is made up of 15 amino acids. CDR1 is SGHTA, CDR2 FQGNSA, per germline. CDR3 sequence reads: CASSSWTGTSYEQYF. In DNA form, the CDR3 reads TGTGCCAGCAGCTCCTGGACAGGGACATCCTACGAGCAGTACTTC.

The V call is TRBV6-1, the J call TRBJ1-1; D is perhaps TRBD1 (6 bases). This CDR3 comprises 14 residues. V was shortened by 6 bases and J by 1 base, with 12 bases between the two germline ends. From germline, CDR1 is MNHNS and CDR2 SASEGT. This CDR3 reads CASSDRSRNTEAFF. The CDR3 DNA reads as TGTGCCAGCAGCGACAGGTCGCGGAACACTGAAGCTTTCTTT.